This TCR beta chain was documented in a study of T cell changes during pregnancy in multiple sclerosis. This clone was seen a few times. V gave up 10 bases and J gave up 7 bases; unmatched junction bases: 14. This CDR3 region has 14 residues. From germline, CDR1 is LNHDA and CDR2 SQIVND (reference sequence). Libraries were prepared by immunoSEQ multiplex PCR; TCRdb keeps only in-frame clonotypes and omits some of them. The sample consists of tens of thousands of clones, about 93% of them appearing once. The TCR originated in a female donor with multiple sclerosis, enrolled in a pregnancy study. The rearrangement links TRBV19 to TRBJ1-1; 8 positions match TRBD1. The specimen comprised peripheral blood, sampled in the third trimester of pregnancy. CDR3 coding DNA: TGTGCCACCCGCCAGGCAGGGGGCTGGGGTGAAGCTTTCTTT. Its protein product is CATRQAGGWGEAFF. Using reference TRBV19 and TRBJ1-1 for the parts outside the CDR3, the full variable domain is DGGITQSPKYLFRKEGQNVTLSCEQNLNHDAMYWYRQDPGQGLRLIYYSQIVNDFQKGDIAEGYSVSREKKESFPLTVTSAQKNPTAFYLCATRQAGGWGEAFFGQGTRLTVV.